This is a list of T cell receptor beta chains from one sample in a study of blood T cell repertoires in COVID-19. Profiling relied on immunoSEQ multiplex PCR, and the TCRdb table lists in-frame clones only, not all of them. The sample lists 200,000 or so clones, more than 70% seen once, with nearly 7.5% in the top ten. The source material was PBMCs or T cells enriched from blood (not recorded which). Receptors were obtained from a woman aged 40 to 50 with acute COVID-19. The CDR3 runs from the conserved cysteine through the conserved F or W. A D gene is named only where the DNA matches it firmly. The size of a clone is reported for some rows only, either as once, few or many, or as a class for expanded clones.

V	size	D	J	CDR3	DNA
TRBV18	NA	NA	TRBJ1-2	CASSPTGVNYGYTF	TGTGCCAGCTCACCCACAGGTGTTAACTATGGCTACACCTTC
TRBV9	NA	NA	TRBJ2-1	CASSVESWAEQFF	TGTGCCAGCAGCGTAGAATCGTGGGCTGAGCAGTTCTTC
TRBV5-1	NA	TRBD1	TRBJ2-5	CASSLVQGVETQYF	TGCGCCAGCAGCTTGGTTCAGGGGGTAGAGACCCAGTACTTC
TRBV23-1	NA	TRBD1	TRBJ1-2	CASSQSMRDRDHGYTF	TGCGCCAGCAGTCAATCCATGCGGGACAGGGACCATGGCTACACCTTC
TRBV5-8	NA	NA	TRBJ1-2	CASSSTGRGWYGYTF	TGTGCCAGCAGCTCGACAGGAAGGGGGTGGTATGGCTACACCTTC
TRBV28	once	NA	TRBJ1-5	CASSFQPQRDQPQHF	TGTGCCAGCAGTTTCCAGCCCCAGCGAGATCAGCCCCAGCATTTT
TRBV7-3	many	NA	TRBJ1-1	CASSSGQEAFF	TGTGCCAGCAGCTCTGGACAGGAAGCTTTCTTT
TRBV7-9	NA	NA	TRBJ1-2	CASSPSGYGYTF	TGTGCCAGCAGCCCATCCGGCTATGGCTACACCTTC
TRBV28	NA	NA	TRBJ1-2	CASSLVDSYTF	TGTGCCAGCAGTTTAGTGGACAGCTACACCTTC
TRBV30	NA	NA	TRBJ1-2	CAWSVLSGHTYGYTF	TGTGCCTGGAGTGTACTATCGGGACACACCTATGGCTACACCTTC
TRBV27	NA	TRBD2	TRBJ2-1	CASSLEGPGVAGGNNEQFF	TGTGCCAGCAGTTTAGAGGGGCCGGGGGTAGCGGGGGGGAACAATGAGCAGTTCTTC
TRBV7-9	NA	NA	TRBJ1-1	CASSLEAGITEAFF	TGTGCCAGCAGCTTAGAAGCCGGGATAACTGAAGCTTTCTTT
TRBV11-3	NA	NA	TRBJ2-2	CASSLRGGVAGELFF	TGTGCCAGCAGCCTACGGGGAGGCGTTGCCGGGGAGCTGTTTTTT
TRBV19	NA	TRBD2	TRBJ2-1	CASSLSGLAGGAFNNEQFF	TGTGCCAGTAGTCTCTCGGGACTAGCGGGAGGTGCGTTTAACAATGAGCAGTTCTTC
TRBV18	NA	NA	TRBJ1-3	CASSPQNTIYF	TGTGCCAGCTCACCTCAAAACACCATATATTTT
TRBV19	once	TRBD1	TRBJ1-5	CASSTRPGQGNQPQHF	TGTGCCAGTAGTACGCGACCGGGACAGGGGAATCAGCCCCAGCATTTT
TRBV7-8	NA	TRBD1	TRBJ2-3	CASRQIQGPSTDTQYF	TGTGCCAGCAGACAGATACAGGGGCCTAGCACAGATACGCAGTATTTT
TRBV4-2	NA	TRBD2	TRBJ2-1	CASSLGTSGRKYNEQFF	TGTGCCAGCAGTCTAGGTACTAGCGGGAGAAAATACAATGAGCAGTTCTTC
TRBV7-2	NA	TRBD2	TRBJ2-2	CASSQGLAGNGELFF	TGTGCCAGCAGCCAGGGACTAGCGGGAAACGGGGAGCTGTTTTTT
TRBV5-6	NA	TRBD1	TRBJ1-4	CASNKKDRGWEKLFF	TGTGCCAGCAACAAAAAGGACAGGGGGTGGGAAAAACTGTTTTTT
TRBV29-1	few	NA	TRBJ2-1	CSVERGFEQFF	TGCAGCGTTGAAAGGGGGTTTGAGCAGTTCTTC
TRBV4-2	NA	TRBD2	TRBJ2-5	CASPISGTETQYF	TGTGCCAGCCCGATCAGCGGGACGGAGACCCAGTACTTC
TRBV7-8	NA	TRBD1	TRBJ1-1	CASSLDRDTEAFF	TGTGCCAGCAGCCTCGACAGGGACACTGAAGCTTTCTTT
TRBV9	NA	NA	TRBJ2-2	CASSSGTTATGELFF	TGTGCCAGCAGCTCCGGGACAACGGCCACCGGGGAGCTGTTTTTT
TRBV3-1/TRBV3-2	many	TRBD1	TRBJ1-2	CASRPGTGGAHNYGYTF	TGTGCCAGCAGGCCCGGGACAGGGGGCGCCCACAACTATGGCTACACCTTC
TRBV6-5	NA	TRBD1	TRBJ2-7	CASSAGTGTYEQYF	TGTGCCAGCAGCGCCGGGACAGGGACCTACGAGCAGTACTTC
TRBV29-1	few	TRBD1	TRBJ2-7	CSARTGRDYEQYF	TGCAGCGCGCGGACAGGGAGAGACTACGAGCAGTACTTC
TRBV29-1	NA	NA	TRBJ1-2	CSVGPPLNYGYTF	TGCAGCGTTGGCCCTCCACTGAACTATGGCTACACCTTC
TRBV9	NA	TRBD1	TRBJ1-2	CASRDASGTGVNYGYTF	TGTGCCAGCAGGGACGCCTCCGGGACAGGGGTAAACTATGGCTACACCTTC
TRBV3-1/TRBV3-2	NA	TRBD1	TRBJ1-1	CASSQGTGGYTEAFF	TGTGCCAGCAGCCAAGGGACAGGGGGCTACACTGAAGCTTTCTTT
TRBV5-6	NA	TRBD1	TRBJ1-5	CASSLAGTGHQPQHF	TGTGCCAGCAGCTTGGCCGGGACAGGGCATCAGCCCCAGCATTTT
TRBV5-1	NA	NA	TRBJ1-1	CASSWAGETEAFF	TGCGCCAGCAGCTGGGCAGGGGAAACTGAAGCTTTCTTT
TRBV7-8	NA	NA	TRBJ1-5	CASSLTGTGQPQHF	TGTGCCAGCAGCTTAACAGGGACGGGTCAGCCCCAGCATTTT
TRBV27	NA	NA	TRBJ2-1	CASTGYGNEQFF	TGTGCCAGCACGGGATACGGGAATGAGCAGTTCTTC
TRBV7-8	NA	NA	TRBJ2-3	CASSFQGNTDTQYF	TGTGCCAGCAGCTTTCAGGGGAACACAGATACGCAGTATTTT
TRBV18	once	NA	TRBJ2-6	CASSPRDLNSGANVLTF	TGTGCCAGCTCACCGCGGGACCTAAACTCTGGGGCCAACGTCCTGACTTTC
TRBV5-4	NA	TRBD2	TRBJ2-1	CASSFQLAGDNEQFF	TGTGCCAGCAGCTTTCAGCTAGCGGGGGACAATGAGCAGTTCTTC
TRBV19	few	NA	TRBJ1-5	CASNLGGVARPQHF	TGTGCCAGTAATCTTGGAGGGGTCGCCCGGCCCCAGCATTTT
TRBV19	NA	TRBD2	TRBJ2-7	CASKAVAGSYEQYF	TGTGCCTCGAAAGCGGTAGCGGGCTCCTACGAGCAGTACTTC
TRBV11-1	once	TRBD1	TRBJ2-5	CASSQDRAVETQYF	TGTGCCAGCAGCCAGGACAGGGCAGTGGAGACCCAGTACTTC
TRBV5-4	NA	TRBD1	TRBJ1-2	CASSSKLPGGSNYGYTF	TGTGCCAGCAGCTCTAAGCTACCAGGGGGATCCAACTATGGCTACACCTTC
TRBV7-9	NA	TRBD1	TRBJ1-1	CASSRTGMAEAFF	TGTGCCAGCAGCCGGACAGGGATGGCTGAAGCTTTCTTT
TRBV12-3/TRBV12-4	NA	NA	TRBJ1-3	CATGLRGNTIYF	TGTGCCACGGGACTCCGCGGAAACACCATATATTTT
TRBV5-6	NA	TRBD2	TRBJ2-7	CASSSLAGSSYEQYF	TGTGCCAGCAGCTCCCTAGCGGGGTCTTCCTACGAGCAGTACTTC
TRBV9	NA	NA	TRBJ1-1	CASSVELNTEAFF	TGTGCCAGCAGCGTAGAGCTGAACACTGAAGCTTTCTTT
TRBV9	few	NA	TRBJ1-6	CASSVGQGNSPLHF	TGTGCCAGCAGCGTTGGCCAGGGTAATTCACCCCTCCACTTT
TRBV7-2	NA	NA	TRBJ1-2	CASSLEGSFNYGYTF	TGTGCCAGCAGCTTAGAAGGGAGCTTCAACTATGGCTACACCTTC
TRBV21-1	NA	NA	TRBJ1-3	CASSKAPPRGNTIYF	TGTGCCAGCAGCAAGGCCCCCCCCAGGGGAAACACCATATATTTT
TRBV30	NA	TRBD1	TRBJ2-6	CAWRRTGSGANVLTF	TGTGCCTGGAGGCGGACAGGGTCCGGGGCCAACGTCCTGACTTTC